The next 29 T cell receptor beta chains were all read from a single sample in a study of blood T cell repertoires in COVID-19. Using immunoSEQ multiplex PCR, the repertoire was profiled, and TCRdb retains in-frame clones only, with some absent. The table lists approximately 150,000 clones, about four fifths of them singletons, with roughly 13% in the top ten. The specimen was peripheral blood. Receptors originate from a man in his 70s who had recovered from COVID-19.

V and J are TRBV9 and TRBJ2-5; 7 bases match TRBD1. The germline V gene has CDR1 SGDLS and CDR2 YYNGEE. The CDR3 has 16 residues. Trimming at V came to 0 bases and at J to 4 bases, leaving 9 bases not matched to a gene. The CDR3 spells CASSVGGNRGRETQYF. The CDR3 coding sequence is TGTGCCAGCAGCGTAGGAGGGAACAGGGGTAGAGAGACCCAGTACTTC.

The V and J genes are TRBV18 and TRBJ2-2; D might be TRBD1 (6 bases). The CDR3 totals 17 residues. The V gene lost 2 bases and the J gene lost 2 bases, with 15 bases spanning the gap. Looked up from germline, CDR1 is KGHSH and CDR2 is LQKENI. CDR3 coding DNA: TGTGCCAGCTCACCATCTAGCACAGGGACCAACACCGGGGAGCTGTTTTTT. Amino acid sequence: CASSPSSTGTNTGELFF.

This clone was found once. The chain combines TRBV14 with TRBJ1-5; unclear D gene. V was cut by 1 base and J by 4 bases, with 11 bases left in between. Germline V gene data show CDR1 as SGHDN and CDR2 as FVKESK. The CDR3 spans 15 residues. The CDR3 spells CASSQVASPNQPQHF. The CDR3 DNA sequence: TGTGCCAGCAGCCAAGTAGCTTCGCCGAATCAGCCCCAGCATTTT.

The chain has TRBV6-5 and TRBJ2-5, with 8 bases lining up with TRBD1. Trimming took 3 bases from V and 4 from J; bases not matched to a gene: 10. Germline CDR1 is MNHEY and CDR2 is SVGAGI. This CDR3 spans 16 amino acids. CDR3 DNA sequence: TGTGCCAGCAGTTATCAGCTAATAGGACAGGGAGAGACCCAGTACTTC. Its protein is CASSYQLIGQGETQYF.

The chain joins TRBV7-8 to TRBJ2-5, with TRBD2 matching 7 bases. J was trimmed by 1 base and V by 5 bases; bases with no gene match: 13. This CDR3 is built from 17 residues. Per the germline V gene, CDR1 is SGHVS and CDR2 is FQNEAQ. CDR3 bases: TGTGCCAGCAGCATTTACGGCGGGAGTAGGGTCCAAGAGACCCAGTACTTC. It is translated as CASSIYGGSRVQETQYF.

CDR3 DNA: TGTGCCAGCAGTATCCGGAGGAATCAGCCCCAGCATTTT. This sequence encodes CASSIRRNQPQHF. The chain combines TRBV6-5 with TRBJ1-5; D gene unclear. V gave up 5 bases and J gave up 4 bases, with 9 bases separating them. The CDR3 covers 13 residues. Germline values: CDR1 MNHEY, CDR2 SVGAGI.

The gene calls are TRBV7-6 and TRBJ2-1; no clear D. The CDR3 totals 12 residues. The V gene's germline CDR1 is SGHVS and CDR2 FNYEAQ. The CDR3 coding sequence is TGTGCTAGTTCTTTTGGCTACAATGAGCAGTTCTTC. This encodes CASSFGYNEQFF.

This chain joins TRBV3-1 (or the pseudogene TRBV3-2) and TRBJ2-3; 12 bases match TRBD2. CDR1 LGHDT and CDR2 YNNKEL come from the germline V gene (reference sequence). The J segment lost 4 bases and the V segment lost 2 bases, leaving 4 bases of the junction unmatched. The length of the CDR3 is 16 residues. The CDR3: CASSQPSGRAPDTQYF. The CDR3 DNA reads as TGTGCCAGCAGCCAACCTAGCGGGAGGGCCCCAGATACGCAGTATTTT.

The CDR3 loop is CASRPSGPDTQYF. For the CDR3, the DNA is TGTGCCAGCCGGCCCAGCGGCCCAGATACGCAGTATTTT. The genes are TRBV6-5 and TRBJ2-3, with D tentatively TRBD2 (5 bases). From germline, CDR1 is MNHEY and CDR2 SVGAGI. V lost 8 bases and J lost 4, with 13 bases in between. The CDR3 is made up of 13 amino acids.

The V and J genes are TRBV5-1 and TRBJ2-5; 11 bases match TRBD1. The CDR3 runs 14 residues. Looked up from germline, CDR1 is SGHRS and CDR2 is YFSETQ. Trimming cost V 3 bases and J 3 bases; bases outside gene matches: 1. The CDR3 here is CASSWDRGKETQYF. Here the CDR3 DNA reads TGCGCCAGCAGCTGGGACAGGGGGAAAGAGACCCAGTACTTC.

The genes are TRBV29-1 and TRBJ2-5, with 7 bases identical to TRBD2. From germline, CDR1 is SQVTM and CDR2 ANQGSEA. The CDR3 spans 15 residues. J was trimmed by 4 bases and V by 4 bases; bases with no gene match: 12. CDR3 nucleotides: TGCAGCGTTGGTGGGACTGGAGGACTAGGAGAGACCCAGTACTTC. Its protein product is CSVGGTGGLGETQYF.

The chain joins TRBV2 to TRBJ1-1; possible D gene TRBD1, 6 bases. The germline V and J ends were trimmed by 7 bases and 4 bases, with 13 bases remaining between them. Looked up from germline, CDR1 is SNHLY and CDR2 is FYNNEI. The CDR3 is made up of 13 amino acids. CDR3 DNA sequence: TGTGCCAGCAAGTCGGACAGTCTCACTGAAGCTTTCTTT. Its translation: CASKSDSLTEAFF.

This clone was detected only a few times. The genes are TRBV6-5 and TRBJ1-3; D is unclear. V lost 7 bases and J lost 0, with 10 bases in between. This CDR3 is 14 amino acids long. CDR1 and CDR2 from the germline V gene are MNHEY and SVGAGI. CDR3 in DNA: TGTGCCAGCATTCCGACGGGCTCTGGAAACACCATATATTTT. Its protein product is CASIPTGSGNTIYF.

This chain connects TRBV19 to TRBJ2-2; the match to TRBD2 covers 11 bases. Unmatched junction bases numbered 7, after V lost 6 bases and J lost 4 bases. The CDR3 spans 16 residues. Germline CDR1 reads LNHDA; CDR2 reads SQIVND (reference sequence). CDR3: CASRPVGTSGTGELFF. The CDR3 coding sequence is TGTGCCAGTAGACCCGTGGGGACTAGCGGCACCGGGGAGCTGTTTTTT. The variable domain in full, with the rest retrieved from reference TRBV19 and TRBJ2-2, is DGGITQSPKYLFRKEGQNVTLSCEQNLNHDAMYWYRQDPGQGLRLIYYSQIVNDFQKGDIAEGYSVSREKKESFPLTVTSAQKNPTAFYLCASRPVGTSGTGELFFGEGSRLTVL.

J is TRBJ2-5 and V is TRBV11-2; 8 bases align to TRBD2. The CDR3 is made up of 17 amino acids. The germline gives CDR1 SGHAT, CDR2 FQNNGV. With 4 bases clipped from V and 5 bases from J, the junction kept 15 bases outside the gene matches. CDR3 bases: TGTGCCAGCAGCTCCCGGACTAGCCTCCCACTTGGGGAGACCCAGTACTTC. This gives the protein CASSSRTSLPLGETQYF.

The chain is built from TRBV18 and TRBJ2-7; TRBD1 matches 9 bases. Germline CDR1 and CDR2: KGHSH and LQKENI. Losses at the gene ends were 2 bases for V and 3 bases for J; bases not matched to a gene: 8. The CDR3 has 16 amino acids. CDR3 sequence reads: CASSPGAGTGSYEQYF. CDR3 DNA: TGTGCCAGCTCACCAGGAGCCGGGACAGGGAGCTACGAGCAGTACTTC.

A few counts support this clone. The CDR3 bases are TGTGCCGCCGGGCGGGGGGTTAGTGAGCAGTTCTTC. Translating gives CAAGRGVSEQFF. The rearrangement uses TRBV6-5 and TRBJ2-1; 8 bases map to TRBD2. The J segment lost 9 bases and the V segment lost 11 bases, leaving 9 bases of the junction unmatched. CDR1 is MNHEY and CDR2 is SVGAGI in the germline V gene. This CDR3 contains 12 residues.

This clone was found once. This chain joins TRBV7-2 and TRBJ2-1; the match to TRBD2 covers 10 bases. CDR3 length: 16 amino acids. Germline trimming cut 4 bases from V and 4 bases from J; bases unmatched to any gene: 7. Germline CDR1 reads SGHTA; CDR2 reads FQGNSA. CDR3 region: CASSSSTSGYYNEQFF. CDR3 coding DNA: TGTGCCAGCAGCTCCTCGACTAGCGGGTATTACAATGAGCAGTTCTTC. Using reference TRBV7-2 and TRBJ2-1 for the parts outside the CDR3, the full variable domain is GAGVSQSPSNKVTEKGKDVELRCDPISGHTALYWYRQSLGQGLEFLIYFQGNSAPDKSGLPSDRFSAERTGGSVSTLTIQRTQQEDSAVYLCASSSSTSGYYNEQFFGPGTRLTVL.

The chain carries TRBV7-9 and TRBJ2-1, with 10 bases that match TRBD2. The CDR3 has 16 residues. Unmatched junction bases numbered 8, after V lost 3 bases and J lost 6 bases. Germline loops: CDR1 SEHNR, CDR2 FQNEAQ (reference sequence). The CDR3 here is CASSLARTSGFNEQFF. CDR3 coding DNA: TGTGCCAGCAGCTTGGCCAGGACTAGCGGCTTCAATGAGCAGTTCTTC. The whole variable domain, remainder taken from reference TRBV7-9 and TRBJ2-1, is DTGVSQNPRHKITKRGQNVTFRCDPISEHNRLYWYRQTLGQGPEFLTYFQNEAQLEKSRLLSDRFSAERPKGSFSTLEIQRTEQGDSAMYLCASSLARTSGFNEQFFGPGTRLTVL.

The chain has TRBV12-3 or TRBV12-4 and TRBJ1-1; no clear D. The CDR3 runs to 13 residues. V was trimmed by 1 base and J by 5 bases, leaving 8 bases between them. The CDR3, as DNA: TGTGCCAGCAGTTTAGGTCCCGAGACTGAAGCTTTCTTT. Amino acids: CASSLGPETEAFF.

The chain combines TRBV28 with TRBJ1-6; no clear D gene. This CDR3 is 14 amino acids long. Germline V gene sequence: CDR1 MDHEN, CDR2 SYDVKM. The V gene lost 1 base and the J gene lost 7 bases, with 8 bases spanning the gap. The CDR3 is CASSLSSGNSPLHF. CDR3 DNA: TGTGCCAGCAGTTTATCTTCGGGGAATTCACCCCTCCACTTT.

The CDR3 DNA sequence: TGCGCCAGCAGTCATGGAATCCGGGTCTCCACCCTTAATTCACCCCTCCACTTT. Protein sequence: CASSHGIRVSTLNSPLHF. The J gene is TRBJ1-6, the V gene TRBV23-1; no definite D call. TRBV23-1 is an open reading frame, and its role is uncertain. The V end lost 3 bases, the J end lost 6 bases, and 21 bases lay between the germline ends. The CDR3 length is 18 residues.

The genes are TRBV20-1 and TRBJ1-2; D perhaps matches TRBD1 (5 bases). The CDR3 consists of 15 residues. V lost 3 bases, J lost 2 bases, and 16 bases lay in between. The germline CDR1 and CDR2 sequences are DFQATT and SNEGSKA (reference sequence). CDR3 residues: CSASLRPGVNYGYTF. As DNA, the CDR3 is TGCAGTGCTAGTTTACGGCCGGGGGTCAACTATGGCTACACCTTC.

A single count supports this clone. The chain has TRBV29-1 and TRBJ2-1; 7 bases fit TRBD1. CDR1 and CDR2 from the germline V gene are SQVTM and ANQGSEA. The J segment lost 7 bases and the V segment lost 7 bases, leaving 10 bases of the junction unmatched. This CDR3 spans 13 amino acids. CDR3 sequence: CSAYPGQRNEQFF. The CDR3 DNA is TGCAGCGCCTACCCGGGACAGAGGAATGAGCAGTTCTTC.

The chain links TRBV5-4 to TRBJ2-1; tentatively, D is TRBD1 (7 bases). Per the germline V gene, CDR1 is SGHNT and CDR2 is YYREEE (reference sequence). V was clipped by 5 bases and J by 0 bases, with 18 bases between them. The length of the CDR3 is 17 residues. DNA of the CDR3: TGTGCCAGCAGGCCACCAGGGGGGCCCTCCTCCTACAATGAGCAGTTCTTC. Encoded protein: CASRPPGGPSSYNEQFF.

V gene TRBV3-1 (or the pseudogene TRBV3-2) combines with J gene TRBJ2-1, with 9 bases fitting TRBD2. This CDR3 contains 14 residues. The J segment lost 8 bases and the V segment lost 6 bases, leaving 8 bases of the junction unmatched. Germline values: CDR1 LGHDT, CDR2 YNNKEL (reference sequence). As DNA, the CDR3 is TGTGCCAGCAGGTCAGCGGGAGGTGACGATGAGCAGTTCTTC. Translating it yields CASRSAGGDDEQFF.

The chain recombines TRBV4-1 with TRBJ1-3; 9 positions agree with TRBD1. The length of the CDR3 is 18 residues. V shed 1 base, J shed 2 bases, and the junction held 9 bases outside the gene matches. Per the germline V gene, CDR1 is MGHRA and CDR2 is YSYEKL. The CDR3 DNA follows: TGCGCCAGCAGCCAAGGAGGTGCCTGGACAGGGGCTGGAAACACCATATATTTT. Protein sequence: CASSQGGAWTGAGNTIYF.

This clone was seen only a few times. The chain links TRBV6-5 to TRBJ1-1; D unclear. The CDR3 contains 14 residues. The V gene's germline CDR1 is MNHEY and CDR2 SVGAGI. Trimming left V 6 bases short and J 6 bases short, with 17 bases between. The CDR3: CASSLGLTNAEAFF. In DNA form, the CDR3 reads TGTGCCAGCAGCCTCGGACTGACAAACGCTGAAGCTTTCTTT.

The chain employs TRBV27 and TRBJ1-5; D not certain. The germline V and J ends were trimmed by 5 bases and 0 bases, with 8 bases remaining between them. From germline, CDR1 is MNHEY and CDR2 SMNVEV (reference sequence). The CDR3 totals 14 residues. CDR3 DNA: TGTGCCAGCAGTGCGATTTATAGCAATCAGCCCCAGCATTTT. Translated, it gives CASSAIYSNQPQHF.